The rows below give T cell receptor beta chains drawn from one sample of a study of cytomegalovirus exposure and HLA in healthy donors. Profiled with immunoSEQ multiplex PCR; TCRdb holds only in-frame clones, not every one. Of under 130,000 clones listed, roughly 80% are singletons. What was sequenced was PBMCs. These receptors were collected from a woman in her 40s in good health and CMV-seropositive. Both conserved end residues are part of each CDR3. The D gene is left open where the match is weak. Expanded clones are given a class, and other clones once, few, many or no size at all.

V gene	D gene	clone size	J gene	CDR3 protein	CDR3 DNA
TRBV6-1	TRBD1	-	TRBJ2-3	CASRGGQKEVNF	TGTGCCAGCAGAGGGGGCCAGAAGGAAGTGAATTTT
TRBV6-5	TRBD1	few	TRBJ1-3	CASSHRGPGNTIYF	TGTGCCAGCAGCCACAGGGGGCCTGGAAACACCATATATTTT
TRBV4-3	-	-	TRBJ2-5	CASSQDWAQAETQYF	TGCGCCAGCAGCCAAGATTGGGCCCAGGCCGAGACCCAGTACTTC
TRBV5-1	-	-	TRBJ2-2	CASSLLARNTGELFF	TGCGCCAGCAGCTTGTTAGCGAGAAACACCGGGGAGCTGTTTTTT
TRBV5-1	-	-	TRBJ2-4	CASSLGAGLSKNIQYF	TGCGCCAGCAGCTTGGGGGCGGGATTAAGCAAAAACATTCAGTACTTC
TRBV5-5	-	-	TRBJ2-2	CASSHEGGSTGELFF	TGTGCCAGCAGCCACGAGGGGGGGAGCACCGGGGAGCTGTTTTTT
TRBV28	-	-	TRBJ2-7	CASSLLSYSAQYF	TGTGCCAGCAGCCTTTTGTCCTATTCCGCGCAGTACTTC
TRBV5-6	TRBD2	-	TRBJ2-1	CASSLYGTSGFLEQFF	TGTGCCAGCAGCTTGTATGGGACTAGCGGATTCTTGGAGCAGTTCTTC
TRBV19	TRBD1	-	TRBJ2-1	CASRRDRQSYNEQFF	TGTGCCAGTAGACGGGACAGACAATCCTACAATGAGCAGTTCTTC
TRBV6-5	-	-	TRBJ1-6	CATKFREGNSPLHF	TGTGCCACCAAGTTCCGGGAGGGTAATTCACCCCTCCACTTT
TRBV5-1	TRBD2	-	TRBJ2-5	CASSLAGGPGETQYF	TGCGCCAGCAGCTTGGCGGGAGGGCCGGGAGAGACCCAGTACTTC
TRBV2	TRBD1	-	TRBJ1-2	CASSEARTGDYSGYTF	TGTGCCAGCAGTGAAGCCCGGACAGGGGATTACTCCGGCTACACCTTC
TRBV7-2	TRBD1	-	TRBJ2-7	CASGRGITYEQYF	TGTGCCAGTGGCAGGGGGATCACCTACGAGCAGTACTTC
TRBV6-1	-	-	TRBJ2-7	CASSEVQAGSTYEQYF	TGTGCCAGCAGTGAAGTTCAGGCAGGGTCCACCTACGAGCAGTACTTC
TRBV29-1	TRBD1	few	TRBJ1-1	CSGTGTGGTEAFF	TGCAGCGGAACCGGGACAGGGGGGACTGAAGCTTTCTTT
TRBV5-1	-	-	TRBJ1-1	CASRESQRNTEAFF	TGCGCCAGCAGGGAGTCTCAGCGGAACACTGAAGCTTTCTTT